This T cell receptor beta chain is drawn from a study of glioma-infiltrating T cells. Study-wide results and limits: Gliomas, especially low-grade, showed above-expected tissue-blood divergence; non-neoplastic patients showed below. Tissue and blood shared very few CDR3 sequences.

A remark on this clonotype: Its antigen is currently unknown. A much larger clone lies one base from this, so it may be a read error.

The iRepertoire nested amplicon-rescue multiplex PCR amplified TCR alpha and beta CDR3s from RNA. Input was about 95-400 ng of tissue mRNA or PBMC total RNA. TCRdb fed the multiplex PCR reads into MiXCR, producing one record per CDR3 protein. Seen here are some 40,000 distinct CDR3 sequences, approximately 20% observed once, and the top ten hold around 6.3%. The origin of this receptor is a human donor with low-grade glioma or glioblastoma, undergoing nonglioma brain surgery, or in good health (not recorded which). Material for sequencing was glioma tissue, nonneoplastic brain tissue, or PBMCs (not recorded which).

CDR3: CASSSRQVIYLETTEAFF. The CDR3 coding sequence is TGTGCCAGCAGCTCTAGACAGGTAATTTATCTCGAGACGACTGAAGCTTTCTTT. The chain recombines TRBV7-9 with TRBJ1-1; a possible D gene is TRBD1 (6 bases). Germline values: CDR1 SEHNR, CDR2 FQNEAQ (reference sequence). This CDR3 has 18 residues. The V end was cut by 4 bases, the J end by 5 bases, with 26 bases between.